This TCR beta chain stems from a study of shared clonotypes between healthy human individuals (dated by TCRdb to about 2020). For the wider study: The cohort included three men and a couple of women between 18 and 49 years of age. For each donor, CD4 naive and CD4 memory were each run on three plates, CD8 naive on two plates, and CD8 memory on one plate. Libraries were prepared and TCR repertoires were sequenced by different laboratories using diverse techniques, in order to increase sequencing depth and limit assay-specific biases. Each donor's leukapheresis produced roughly between roughly 0.85 and 9 billion PBMCs. The study deeply sequenced blood TCR repertoires of five healthy adults to estimate repertoire size and the extent of clonotype sharing between individuals.

The germline V gene (reference sequence) specifies MNHEY as CDR1 and SMNVEV as CDR2. V lost 7 bases and J lost 4 bases, and the count of bases not matched to a germline gene is 9. The CDR3 runs 15 amino acids, cysteine and phenylalanine included. Only the CDR3 DNA stays, 45 bases, in frame from base 1. As concerns this clone: The antigen this receptor binds is unknown. No much larger clone exists at a distance of one base, and base qualities are not known.

Overall study results and their limits: Naive subsets generally had larger estimated clonotype richness than memory subsets. Pairwise subsampling indicated that sequencing depth was expected to affect the degree of clonotype sharing among donors. Compared with non-shared clonotypes, the clonotypes found in all four sorted-subset donors had higher generation probabilities. Only blood was sampled, and tissue TCR repertoires likely differ from those in blood. Because the study included a small number of donors, the genetic and exposure-history diversity represented was limited. Rarefaction of sorted-subset datasets indicated incomplete sequencing despite the large sequencing depth. About 5% of naive CD4, around 3.5% of naive CD8, around 2.3% of memory CD4, and around 0.4% of memory CD8 clonotypes were shared across a few donors.

Using the deep immunoSEQ assay, TCR CDR3 regions were amplified from genomic DNA by multiplex PCR. For each cell subset, the extracted genomic DNA was distributed evenly across all wells of several immunoSEQ 96-well plates, and each plate served as one replicate. For sorted subsets, around 200 ng genomic DNA, equal to about 30,000 T cell genomes, was loaded into each replicate PCR. The purified libraries were quantified using a Qubit 3.0 fluorometer, sized with a Bioanalyzer 2100, and then quantified again using the KAPA Library Quantification kit. A separate single-read 150-cycle Illumina NextSeq 550 flow cell was used to sequence each immunoSEQ 96-well plate. For the original study's pipeline: Because the immunoSEQ output included only junctional sequences and no quality scores, the filtering could not be the same as the filtering used for full-length reads. Sequences were annotated with PyIR, a Python wrapper for IgBLAST v1.9, using IMGT germline references to assign V/J genes and CDR3. Reads were removed for weak V/J assignments (E-value above 1e-6), missing CDR3, stop codons, out-of-frame junctions, or ambiguous translated residues. V3J clonotypes were defined as sequences sharing the same inferred V gene, J gene, and CDR3 amino acid sequence. Percentage overlap between repertoires was computed as shared unique clonotypes divided by the size of the smaller repertoire. Repertoire richness was assessed with RTK rarefaction, the Chao1 estimator, and Recon v2.1 estimates of unobserved clonotypes. Generation probabilities for all TCRbeta clonotypes obtained by the gDNA method from a handful of donors were computed using OLGA. Imported from immuneACCESS, the table was reduced by TCRdb to in-frame sequences with V and J called. These copies leave out some clones; in studies compared against another copy, an unresolved V gene accounts for under half, and the cause of the remainder is not known. V and J calls plus clone size are reproduced from that table; the DNA served to infer D and trimming. Present in this sample are 400,000 to 600,000 clones, approximately 95% of which were seen just once. The ten largest clones add up to nearly 0.065% of the sample.

The donors were healthy, HIV-negative adults who had no recently reported acute infections or vaccinations. All donors were Caucasian adults living in Nashville, Tennessee, USA. CD4+ T cells were enriched by magnetic negative selection, after which naive cells were positively selected on CD45RA and the negative fraction was taken as the memory subset. Blood was obtained by leukapheresis, after which PBMCs were separated by Ficoll-Histopaque density gradient centrifugation and cryopreserved in liquid nitrogen vapor phase. Analytical flow cytometry was used to check the purity and quantity of every magnetically sorted T cell population. Genomic DNA was isolated from every sorted fraction and measured by UV absorbance on a Nanodrop 2000c.

This clonotype was obtained from a woman aged 25 to 39 in good health. This chain joins TRBV27 to TRBJ2-1; 8 central nucleotides agree with TRBD2. Material for sequencing was naive CD4+ T cells sorted from blood. Interpreted using the paper, the cell subset or site label stands for: CD45RA+ positively selected. The CDR3 region has the sequence CASNPRAGVYNEQFF. The nucleotide sequence reads TGTGCCAGCAACCCCCGAGCGGGAGTGTACAATGAGCAGTTCTTC.